A single sample is the source of the 25 T cell receptor beta chains below, sequenced in a study of blood T cell repertoires in COVID-19. Assay used: immunoSEQ multiplex PCR; TCRdb lists only in-frame clones, some missing. The table shows 150,000 to 200,000 clones, with over 75% occurring only once. Sequencing was carried out using PBMCs or T cells enriched from blood (not recorded which). All receptors derive from a human donor with acute COVID-19. The donor label of this sample is uncertain.

The V call is TRBV19, the J call TRBJ2-3; perhaps TRBD2 as D (7 bases). Germline CDR1 LNHDA, CDR2 SQIVND (reference sequence). The CDR3 totals 15 residues. The germline V and J ends were trimmed by 3 bases and 1 base, with 11 bases remaining between them. The CDR3 DNA follows: TGTGCCAGTAGTATCGGGGGGCGGGGCACAGATACGCAGTATTTT. Residues: CASSIGGRGTDTQYF.

This clone was detected a few times. The chain joins TRBV7-2 to TRBJ1-2; 9 bases agree with TRBD1. Unmatched junction bases numbered 11, after V lost 5 bases and J lost 10 bases. This CDR3 contains 14 residues. In germline, CDR1 is SGHTA, CDR2 FQGNSA. This CDR3 is CASSTIPGQGPYTF. The CDR3 DNA is TGTGCCAGCAGCACAATTCCGGGACAGGGTCCCTACACCTTC.

The chain recombines TRBV2 with TRBJ2-6, with D maybe TRBD2 (7 bases). Trimming removed 8 bases from V and 5 bases from J, with 13 bases in between. Germline lookup yields CDR1 SNHLY and CDR2 FYNNEI. The CDR3 consists of 14 residues. The CDR3 reads CASRGGVRANVLTF. The CDR3 coding sequence is TGTGCCAGCCGCGGGGGCGTGAGGGCCAACGTCCTGACTTTC. The full variable domain, in which reference TRBV2 and TRBJ2-6 provide the parts outside the CDR3, is EPEVTQTPSHQVTQMGQEVILRCVPISNHLYFYWYRQILGQKVEFLVSFYNNEISEKSEIFDDQFSVERPDGSNFTLKIRSTKLEDSAMYFCASRGGVRANVLTFGAGSRLTVL.

The chain combines TRBV18 with TRBJ2-3; TRBD2 matches at 9 bases. In germline, CDR1 is KGHSH, CDR2 LQKENI. Trimming took 2 bases from V and 1 from J; bases not matched to a gene: 4. The CDR3 covers 16 residues. CDR3 residues: CASSPRPSGGTDTQYF. CDR3 nucleotide sequence: TGTGCCAGCTCACCAAGGCCTAGCGGGGGCACAGATACGCAGTATTTT. Based on the CDR3 plus reference TRBV18 and TRBJ2-3, the full variable domain is NAGVMQNPRHLVRRRGQEARLRCSPMKGHSHVYWYRQLPEEGLKFMVYLQKENIIDESGMPKERFSAEFPKEGPSILRIQQVVRGDSAAYFCASSPRPSGGTDTQYFGPGTRLTVL.

The chain recombines TRBV19 with TRBJ1-2; D perhaps matches TRBD1 (5 bases). V was pared by 7 bases and J by 4 bases, with 16 bases between. From germline, CDR1 is LNHDA and CDR2 SQIVND (reference sequence). The CDR3 consists of 14 residues. The CDR3 DNA sequence: TGTGCCAGTAACCCAGGGAAGTCGAGCTATGGCTACACCTTC. Amino acid sequence: CASNPGKSSYGYTF. The full variable domain, in which reference TRBV19 and TRBJ1-2 provide the parts outside the CDR3, is DGGITQSPKYLFRKEGQNVTLSCEQNLNHDAMYWYRQDPGQGLRLIYYSQIVNDFQKGDIAEGYSVSREKKESFPLTVTSAQKNPTAFYLCASNPGKSSYGYTFGSGTRLTVV.

V gene TRBV5-1 combines with J gene TRBJ2-2; D gene ambiguous. In germline, CDR1 is SGHRS, CDR2 YFSETQ. This CDR3 comprises 13 residues. Trimming shortened V by 2 bases and J by 6 bases, and 8 bases separated the two germline ends. The CDR3 nucleotides read TGCGCCAGCAGCTTTCAGGATTCCGGGGAGCTGTTTTTT. Amino acid sequence: CASSFQDSGELFF.

The chain couples TRBV19 to TRBJ2-1; 8 bases are shared with TRBD1. V shed 1 base and J 0 bases; nucleotides not matched to a gene: 8. Germline V lookup: CDR1 LNHDA, CDR2 SQIVND (reference sequence). The CDR3 runs 18 residues. This chain's CDR3 is CASSIGSGGASSYNEQFF. In nucleotides, the CDR3 is TGTGCCAGTAGTATAGGATCAGGGGGCGCGAGCTCCTACAATGAGCAGTTCTTC.

The chain recombines TRBV4-1 with TRBJ1-3; 12 nucleotides match TRBD1. The CDR3 is made up of 15 amino acids. J gave up 4 bases and V 4 bases, and 2 bases lay outside the gene matches. The germline gives CDR1 MGHRA, CDR2 YSYEKL. This chain's CDR3 is CASSPGTGGGNTIYF. CDR3 DNA sequence: TGCGCCAGCAGCCCCGGGACAGGGGGCGGAAACACCATATATTTT.

Only a few counts were recorded for this clone. The rearrangement links TRBV30 to TRBJ2-7; 7 positions agree with TRBD1. The CDR3 extends over 13 amino acids. Germline V gene data show CDR1 as GTSNPN and CDR2 as SVGIG (reference sequence). V shed 5 bases, J shed 6 bases, and the junction held 10 bases outside the gene matches. In nucleotides, the CDR3 is TGTGCCTGGTCCGGCGGCGCAGGGGGCGAGCAGTACTTC. As protein: CAWSGGAGGEQYF. Full variable domain (missing parts from reference TRBV30 and TRBJ2-7): SQTIHQWPATLVQPVGSPLSLECTVEGTSNPNLYWYRQAAGRGLQLLFYSVGIGQISSEVPQNLSASRPQDRQFILSSKKLLLSDSGFYLCAWSGGAGGEQYFGPGTRLTVT.

The rearrangement uses TRBV2 and TRBJ2-7; 12 bases agree with TRBD2. The V and J ends lost 6 bases and 1 base, in that order; junction bases with no gene match: 1. CDR1 is SNHLY, CDR2 FYNNEI, per germline. This CDR3 has 14 residues. The CDR3 loop is CASRGTSGSYEQYF. The CDR3 bases are TGTGCCAGCAGGGGGACTAGCGGGTCCTACGAGCAGTACTTC.

CDR3 region: CASSARGNQPQHF. In DNA form, the CDR3 reads TGTGCCAGCAGTGCCAGGGGAAATCAGCCCCAGCATTTT. This sequence joins TRBV25-1 and TRBJ1-5, with D possibly being TRBD1 (6 bases). Germline CDR1 and CDR2: MGHDK and SYGVNS. Trimming cost V 4 bases and J 4 bases, with 8 bases left between them. The CDR3 spans 13 residues.

The V and J genes are TRBV5-6 and TRBJ2-4; TRBD2 matches 8 bases. CDR1 and CDR2 from the germline V gene are SGHDT and YYEEEE. V lost 1 base and J lost 4; bases outside the gene matches: 4. The CDR3 consists of 15 residues. Written as DNA, the CDR3 is TGTGCCAGCAGCTTGTCGGGAGGGCCAAAAAACATTCAGTACTTC. Translated, it gives CASSLSGGPKNIQYF.

CDR3 in amino acids: CSVQGNGEKLFF. In nucleotides, the CDR3 is TGCAGCGTACAGGGAAACGGTGAAAAACTGTTTTTT. This chain links TRBV29-1 with TRBJ1-4; D is possibly TRBD1 (6 bases). Trimming stripped 6 bases from V and 7 bases from J, with 12 bases between. Germline V CDR1 and CDR2: SQVTM, ANQGSEA. The CDR3 extends over 12 amino acids.

The CDR3 DNA reads as TGTGCCAGCAGACCGAGCGGAGGGAGAGAAAAACTGTTTTTT. Translation: CASRPSGGREKLFF. V is TRBV28 and J is TRBJ1-4; D is ambiguous. Trimming removed 6 bases from V and 8 bases from J, with 16 bases in between. In germline, CDR1 is MDHEN, CDR2 SYDVKM. The CDR3 has 14 residues.

The chain carries TRBV4-2 and TRBJ1-2; D gene unclear. This CDR3 has 12 residues. Germline assignment: CDR1 LGHNA and CDR2 YNFKEQ. V was pared by 0 bases and J by 10 bases, with 9 bases between. The CDR3 nucleotides are TGTGCCAGCAGCCAAGATCGCCACATCTACACCTTC. Amino acids: CASSQDRHIYTF.

A few counts support this clone. This chain uses TRBV5-1 with TRBJ1-5; 8 nucleotides line up with TRBD1. After removal of 0 bases from V and 0 bases from J, the junction contained 2 bases not matched to a gene. CDR1 is SGHRS, CDR2 YFSETQ, per germline. The CDR3 spans 16 residues. DNA for the CDR3: TGCGCCAGCAGCTTGGGGACAGGGCATAGCAATCAGCCCCAGCATTTT. It is translated as CASSLGTGHSNQPQHF. The whole variable domain, filled in from reference TRBV5-1 and TRBJ1-5, reads KAGVTQTPRYLIKTRGQQVTLSCSPISGHRSVSWYQQTPGQGLQFLFEYFSETQRNKGNFPGRFSGRQFSNSRSEMNVSTLELGDSALYLCASSLGTGHSNQPQHFGDGTRLSIL.

The V gene is TRBV29-1, the J gene TRBJ2-1; 11 nucleotides match TRBD2. The trim removed 2 bases at V and 3 bases at J, leaving 6 bases unmatched. The CDR3 consists of 16 residues. The germline CDR1 and CDR2 sequences are SQVTM and ANQGSEA. The chain's CDR3 is CSVELLTSGGYNEQFF. DNA of the CDR3: TGCAGCGTTGAATTGCTTACTAGCGGGGGCTACAATGAGCAGTTCTTC.

This clone was seen a few times. This chain links TRBV4-2 with TRBJ2-1, with D uncertain. Germline V gene lookup returns CDR1 LGHNA and CDR2 YNFKEQ. Trimming pared 1 base from V and 8 bases from J, leaving 9 bases between. The CDR3 is 13 amino acids. The CDR3 sequence: CASSQVLGDEQFF. The CDR3, as DNA: TGTGCCAGCAGCCAAGTGCTAGGAGATGAGCAGTTCTTC.

The sample holds one count of this clone. The chain recombines TRBV4-1 with TRBJ1-1; perhaps TRBD1 as D (6 bases). Trimming shortened V by 4 bases and J by 7 bases, and 10 bases separated the two germline ends. From germline, CDR1 is MGHRA and CDR2 YSYEKL. This CDR3 is 12 amino acids long. The CDR3 here is CASSRQGFEAFF. For the CDR3, the DNA is TGCGCCAGCAGCCGCCAGGGGTTTGAAGCTTTCTTT.

The rearrangement uses TRBV4-2 and TRBJ2-3; D is unclear. Germline V CDR1 and CDR2: LGHNA, YNFKEQ. V was trimmed by 0 bases and J by 2 bases, leaving 9 bases between them. The CDR3 contains 15 residues. The CDR3 region is CASSQESEPTDTQYF. The CDR3 DNA reads TGTGCCAGCAGCCAAGAGAGCGAACCCACAGATACGCAGTATTTT.

This chain links TRBV9 with TRBJ1-2, with D possibly being TRBD1 (6 bases). Per germline, CDR1 SGDLS and CDR2 YYNGEE. The CDR3 is made up of 14 amino acids. With 0 bases removed from V and 8 bases from J, the gap between germline ends came to 14 bases. The CDR3 DNA is TGTGCCAGCAGCGTAGAAGTGGACAGTGGGGGCTACACCTTC. Protein product: CASSVEVDSGGYTF.

The chain combines TRBV5-1 with TRBJ2-1, with D possibly being TRBD2 (5 bases). Trimming took 0 bases from V and 8 from J, leaving 21 bases between them. CDR1 is SGHRS, CDR2 YFSETQ, per germline. There are 17 residues in the CDR3. In nucleotides, the CDR3 is TGCGCCAGCAGCTTGGATCGGGCAAAGCGTCCGCGGGATGAGCAGTTCTTC. Encoded protein: CASSLDRAKRPRDEQFF.

This clone appeared once. V is TRBV5-6 and J is TRBJ2-7; TRBD1 might be the D (5 bases). The CDR3 extends over 15 amino acids. The germline CDR1 and CDR2 sequences are SGHDT and YYEEEE. V lost 4 bases and J lost 0, with 14 bases in between. CDR3 residues: CASSLPQGVSYEQYF. Written as DNA, the CDR3 is TGTGCCAGCAGCCTCCCGCAGGGCGTCTCCTACGAGCAGTACTTC.

The chain combines TRBV14 with TRBJ2-1; D ambiguous. With 1 base removed from V and 0 bases from J, the gap between germline ends came to 4 bases. Germline V gene data show CDR1 as SGHDN and CDR2 as FVKESK. The CDR3 sequence is 14 residues long. The CDR3 protein is CASSQASSYNEQFF. Here the CDR3 DNA reads TGTGCCAGCAGCCAAGCCAGCTCCTACAATGAGCAGTTCTTC.

The chain joins TRBV5-8 to TRBJ1-1, with 8 bases that match TRBD1. The V gene end was trimmed by 3 bases and the J gene end by 3 bases; junction bases not matched to a gene: 13. The CDR3 totals 17 residues. CDR1 is SGHTS, CDR2 YDEGEE, per germline. For the CDR3, the DNA is TGTGCCAGCAGCTCAAGAGACAGGGGCCGCAGCTACACTGAAGCTTTCTTT. This codes for CASSSRDRGRSYTEAFF.